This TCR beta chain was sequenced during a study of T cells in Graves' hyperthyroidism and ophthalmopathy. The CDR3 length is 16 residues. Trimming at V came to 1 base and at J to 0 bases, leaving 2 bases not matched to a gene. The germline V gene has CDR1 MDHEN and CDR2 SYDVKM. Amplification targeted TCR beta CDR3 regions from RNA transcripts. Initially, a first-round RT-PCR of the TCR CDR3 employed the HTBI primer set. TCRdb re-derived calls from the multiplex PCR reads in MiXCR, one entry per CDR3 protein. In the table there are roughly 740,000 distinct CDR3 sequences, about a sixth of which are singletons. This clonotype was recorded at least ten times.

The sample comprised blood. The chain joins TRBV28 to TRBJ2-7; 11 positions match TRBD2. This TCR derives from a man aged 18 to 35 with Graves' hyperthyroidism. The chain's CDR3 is CASSLSGTSGSYEQYF. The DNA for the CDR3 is TGTGCCAGCAGTTTATCCGGGACTAGCGGCTCCTACGAGCAGTACTTC.